The 21 T cell receptor beta chains in this list originate from one sample, sequenced in a study of regulatory T cells in long-lasting Graves disease. Regarding time point: newly diagnosed GD, antithyroid drugs for less than 3 months. PBMC RNA served as the TCR library source. Assembly of TCR beta libraries relied on iRepertoire HTBI primers together with Arm-PCR of CDR3 regions. TCRdb itself ran the multiplex PCR reads through MiXCR, one entry per CDR3 protein. The sample holds approximately 390,000 distinct CDR3 sequences, about a sixth seen once. These data also featured in a second study, about T cells in Graves' hyperthyroidism and ophthalmopathy.

Sequencing was performed on peripheral blood mononuclear cells (PBMCs), taken at new diagnosis, from a patient treated with antithyroid drugs. These receptors all stem from a woman between 18 and 30 years old with Graves disease.

The table lists this clonotype with many counts. The CDR3 region has the DNA TGCAGTGCGGAGGCTCGATCCGGCAATGAGCAGTTCTTC. Amino acids: CSAEARSGNEQFF. This chain uses TRBV20-1 with TRBJ2-1; D is perhaps TRBD2 (5 bases). The V gene lost 6 bases and the J gene lost 6 bases, with 15 bases spanning the gap. Germline V CDR1 and CDR2: DFQATT, SNEGSKA (reference sequence). This CDR3 has 13 residues.

This clonotype was counted at least ten times. The CDR3 DNA is TGTGCCAGCAGCCCATATCGAACAGGGGACTATGGCTACACCTTC. This gives the protein CASSPYRTGDYGYTF. The chain combines TRBV11-2 with TRBJ1-2, with 7 nucleotides matching TRBD1. The CDR3 is 15 residues long. Germline CDR1 SGHAT, CDR2 FQNNGV. J gave up 3 bases and V 5 bases, and 9 bases lay outside the gene matches.

This chain links TRBV18 with TRBJ1-1; D unresolved. The CDR3 has 13 amino acids. V lost 6 bases and J lost 1, with 9 bases in between. The germline CDR1 and CDR2 sequences are KGHSH and LQKENI. CDR3 nucleotide sequence: TGTGCCAGCTCCGGCCAGCAGAACACTGAAGCTTTCTTT. It is translated as CASSGQQNTEAFF.

This clonotype appeared once. Since a much larger clone is just one base distant, this may be a read error. The chain uses TRBV2 and TRBJ2-7; perhaps TRBD2 as D (6 bases). Trimming removed 7 bases at V and 6 bases at J, with 13 bases between. CDR3 size: 12 residues. Germline assignment: CDR1 SNHLY and CDR2 FYNNEI. This CDR3 reads CASTGDRIEQYF. For the CDR3, the DNA is TGTGCCAGCACGGGGGATCGGATCGAGCAGTACTTC. The full variable domain, its missing parts supplied by reference TRBV2 and TRBJ2-7, is EPEVTQTPSHQVTQMGQEVILRCVPISNHLYFYWYRQILGQKVEFLVSFYNNEISEKSEIFDDQFSVERPDGSNFTLKIRSTKLEDSAMYFCASTGDRIEQYFGPGTRLTVT.

The chain recombines TRBV9 with TRBJ2-5; 8 bases line up with TRBD2. The V and J ends lost 2 bases and 4 bases, in that order; junction bases with no gene match: 7. The CDR3 runs 15 residues. Per germline, CDR1 SGDLS and CDR2 YYNGEE. CDR3 in DNA: TGTGCCAGCAGCGTGGACGGGACTAGTGGAGAGACCCAGTACTTC. Translated, it gives CASSVDGTSGETQYF. Filled out from reference TRBV9 and TRBJ2-5, the complete variable domain reads DSGVTQTPKHLITATGQRVTLRCSPRSGDLSVYWYQQSLDQGLQFLIQYYNGEERAKGNILERFSAQQFPDLHSELNLSSLELGDSALYFCASSVDGTSGETQYFGPGTRLLVL.

This chain links TRBV14 with TRBJ1-1; D perhaps matches TRBD1 (5 bases). This CDR3 region has 15 residues. V lost 1 base to trimming and J lost 0 bases, with 9 bases between them. CDR1 is SGHDN, CDR2 FVKESK, per germline. The DNA of the CDR3 is TGTGCCAGCAGCCAAGCCGAGACAGTGAACACTGAAGCTTTCTTT. Translated, it gives CASSQAETVNTEAFF.

This clonotype was observed a handful of times. The CDR3 loop reads CASSPLLAGGPSETQYF. The CDR3 DNA reads as TGTGCCAGCAGCCCGTTACTAGCGGGAGGGCCCTCAGAGACCCAGTACTTC. V and J are TRBV7-9 and TRBJ2-5; 13 positions agree with TRBD2. In germline, CDR1 is SEHNR, CDR2 FQNEAQ (reference sequence). Trimming removed 5 bases from V and 4 bases from J; junction bases left unmatched: 10. The CDR3 runs to 17 residues. The full variable domain, rest sourced from reference TRBV7-9 and TRBJ2-5, is DTGVSQNPRHKITKRGQNVTFRCDPISEHNRLYWYRQTLGQGPEFLTYFQNEAQLEKSRLLSDRFSAERPKGSFSTLEIQRTEQGDSAMYLCASSPLLAGGPSETQYFGPGTRLLVL.

The CDR3, as DNA: TGCGCCAGCAGCCAAGAGCGCCAGGGGGCTTATGGCTACACCTTC. Translated: CASSQERQGAYGYTF. This chain uses TRBV4-1 with TRBJ1-2; 8 bases are a match to TRBD1. Unmatched junction bases numbered 5, after V lost 0 bases and J lost 5 bases. The CDR3 has 15 residues. Per germline, CDR1 MGHRA and CDR2 YSYEKL.

J is TRBJ2-1 and V is TRBV7-9, with D unclear. Germline V gene sequence: CDR1 SEHNR, CDR2 FQNEAQ (reference sequence). V shed 4 bases and J shed 3 bases, with 7 bases lying between them. This CDR3 has 13 residues. This chain's CDR3 is CASSSPNYNEQFF. The CDR3 DNA is TGTGCCAGCAGCTCACCAAACTACAATGAGCAGTTCTTC.

The chain uses TRBV11-2 and TRBJ2-1; tentatively, D is TRBD1 (8 bases). CDR3 length: 16 amino acids. Germline loops: CDR1 SGHAT, CDR2 FQNNGV. With 6 bases removed from V and 5 bases from J, the gap between germline ends came to 20 bases. DNA for the CDR3: TGTGCCAGCAGTTCCTACGGGGGGACAGGAAACAATGAGCAGTTCTTC. Protein: CASSSYGGTGNNEQFF.

This clonotype was detected a few times. Possible read error: a much larger clone is one base away. The CDR3 DNA reads TGTGCCCGGAGTGGACAAGAGACCCAGTACTTC. Translating gives CARSGQETQYF. This chain joins TRBV30 and TRBJ2-5; D remains ambiguous. The CDR3 runs 11 residues. Germline CDR1 is GTSNPN and CDR2 is SVGIG (reference sequence). Full variable domain (rest looked up from reference TRBV30 and TRBJ2-5): SQTIHQWPATLVQPVGSPLSLECTVEGTSNPNLYWYRQAAGRGLQLLFYSVGIGQISSEVPQNLSASRPQDRQFILSSKKLLLSDSGFYLCARSGQETQYFGPGTRLLVL.

CDR3 loop: CASSPRGFSEAFF. For the CDR3, the DNA is TGTGCCAGCAGTCCCAGGGGGTTCTCTGAAGCTTTCTTT. The genes are TRBV27 and TRBJ1-1, with 7 nucleotides matching TRBD1. Unmatched junction bases numbered 6, after V lost 5 bases and J lost 6 bases. This CDR3 comprises 13 residues. Germline V gene data show CDR1 as MNHEY and CDR2 as SMNVEV (reference sequence).

The sample holds a few counts of this clonotype. The J gene is TRBJ1-2, the V gene TRBV12-3 or TRBV12-4; no firm D call. V shed 6 bases and J shed 7 bases, with 9 bases lying between them. The CDR3 has 11 amino acids. This chain's CDR3 is CASSPGSGYTF. CDR3 bases: TGTGCCAGCAGCCCCGGCTCTGGCTACACCTTC.

This clonotype has only a few counts. V usage is TRBV5-6 and J usage is TRBJ2-7; the match to TRBD1 covers 8 bases. The CDR3 consists of 15 residues. In germline, CDR1 is SGHDT, CDR2 YYEEEE. V lost 2 bases and J lost 4; bases outside the gene matches: 8. The CDR3 sequence: CASSFWADRVYEQYF. The CDR3 nucleotides are TGTGCCAGCAGCTTTTGGGCGGACAGGGTTTACGAGCAGTACTTC.

This clonotype was recorded at least ten times. This rearrangement joins TRBV15 to TRBJ1-3; D unresolved. Trimming cost V 0 bases and J 4 bases, with 7 bases left between them. CDR3 length: 14 residues. Germline V gene data show CDR1 as LNHNV and CDR2 as YYDKDF (reference sequence). CDR3 nucleotide sequence: TGTGCCACCAGCAGAGATTACGCAGGAAACACCATATATTTT. Its protein product is CATSRDYAGNTIYF.

In its sample, this clonotype was seen many times. V usage is TRBV3-1 and J usage is TRBJ1-2; perhaps TRBD1 as D (5 bases). V was cut by 1 base and J by 4 bases, with 10 bases left in between. The CDR3 loop spans 14 amino acids. Germline values: CDR1 LGHDT, CDR2 YNNKEL (reference sequence). This chain's CDR3 is CASSQVSGTYGYTF. DNA of the CDR3: TGTGCCAGCAGCCAAGTCTCAGGGACCTATGGCTACACCTTC.

This clonotype was counted ten times or more. The chain has TRBV3-1 and TRBJ2-1; D uncertain. Trimming took off 4 bases at V and 5 bases at J, with 9 bases between the two ends. The length of the CDR3 is 13 residues. Looked up from germline, CDR1 is LGHDT and CDR2 is YNNKEL (reference sequence). The CDR3 DNA reads TGTGCCAGCAGCCCTGAGCCCCACAATGAGCAGTTCTTC. Translation gives CASSPEPHNEQFF.

This clonotype has ten or more counts. The chain combines TRBV20-1 with TRBJ2-3; D is undetermined. From germline, CDR1 is DFQATT and CDR2 SNEGSKA (reference sequence). This CDR3 is built from 12 residues. V dropped 4 bases and J dropped 1 base, with 6 bases sitting between them. CDR3 sequence reads: CSATAGTDTQYF. The CDR3 DNA sequence: TGCAGTGCTACCGCGGGCACAGATACGCAGTATTTT.

This clonotype showed up many times. This rearrangement joins TRBV12-3 or TRBV12-4 to TRBJ2-1, with a possible D match to TRBD2 (7 bases). This CDR3 has 12 residues. Trimming cost V 6 bases and J 6 bases, with 9 bases left between them. The CDR3 is CASRGGGNEQFF. In DNA form, the CDR3 reads TGTGCCAGCAGGGGAGGGGGCAATGAGCAGTTCTTC.

V usage is TRBV28 and J usage is TRBJ2-2; D possibly corresponds to TRBD1 (5 bases). The germline V gene encodes CDR1 MDHEN and CDR2 SYDVKM. CDR3 length: 14 residues. V was clipped by 4 bases and J by 3 bases, with 9 bases between them. CDR3 protein: CASSSDSYTGELFF. The DNA of the CDR3 is TGTGCCAGCAGTTCTGACAGCTACACCGGGGAGCTGTTTTTT.

The chain is built from TRBV19 and TRBJ2-3; D is tentatively TRBD1 or TRBD2 (5 bases each). The length of the CDR3 is 15 residues. Trimming stripped 6 bases from V and 5 bases from J, with 18 bases between. The germline V gene encodes CDR1 LNHDA and CDR2 SQIVND (reference sequence). The CDR3 DNA reads as TGTGCCAGTAGACGGGACCTCTCCCGAGGAGATACGCAGTATTTT. This codes for CASRRDLSRGDTQYF.